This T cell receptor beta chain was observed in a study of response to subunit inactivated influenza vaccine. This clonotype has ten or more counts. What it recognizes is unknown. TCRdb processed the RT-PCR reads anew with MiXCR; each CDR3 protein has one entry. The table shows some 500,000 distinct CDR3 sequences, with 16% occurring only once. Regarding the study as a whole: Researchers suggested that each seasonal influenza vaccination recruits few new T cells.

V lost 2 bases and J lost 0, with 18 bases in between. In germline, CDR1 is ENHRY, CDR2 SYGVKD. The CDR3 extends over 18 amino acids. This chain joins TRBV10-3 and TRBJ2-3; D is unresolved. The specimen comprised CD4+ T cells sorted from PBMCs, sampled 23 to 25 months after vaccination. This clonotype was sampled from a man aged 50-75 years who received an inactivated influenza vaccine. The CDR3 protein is CAISEAVYSSPSTDTQYF. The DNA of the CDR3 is TGTGCCATCAGTGAGGCGGTGTACTCCTCTCCTAGCACAGATACGCAGTATTTT.